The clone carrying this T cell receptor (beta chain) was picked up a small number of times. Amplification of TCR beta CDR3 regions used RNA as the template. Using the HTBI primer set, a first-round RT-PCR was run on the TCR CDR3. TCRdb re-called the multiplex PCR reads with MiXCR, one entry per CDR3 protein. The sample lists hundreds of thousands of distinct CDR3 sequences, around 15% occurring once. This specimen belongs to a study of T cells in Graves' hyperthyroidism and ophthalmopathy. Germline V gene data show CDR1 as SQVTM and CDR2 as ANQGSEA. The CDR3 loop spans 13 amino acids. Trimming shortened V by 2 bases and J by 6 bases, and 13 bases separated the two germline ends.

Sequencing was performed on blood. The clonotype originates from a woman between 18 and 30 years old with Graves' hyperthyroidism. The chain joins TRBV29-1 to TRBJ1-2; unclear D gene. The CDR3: CSVESHSVNGYTF. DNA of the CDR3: TGCAGCGTTGAATCACACAGTGTGAATGGCTACACCTTC.